The sequence of this T cell receptor (beta chain) was determined in a study of regulatory T cells in long-lasting Graves disease. Building the TCR beta libraries relied on iRepertoire HTBI primers, and CDR3 regions underwent Arm-PCR. TCRdb reanalysed the multiplex PCR reads using MiXCR and keeps one entry per CDR3 protein. Here the sample spans around 460,000 distinct CDR3 sequences, 20% to 25% being singletons. This clonotype was seen only a few times. Its cognate antigen is unknown. Study observations and caveats: Patients with persistent disease showed a bias toward TRBV28, TRBJ1-2 and TRBJ2-5. Whereas new patients shared 900 to 1,000 public clonotypes, persistent patients shared more, at 2,500 to 3,500.

The time point denotes: persistent/refractory GD, antithyroid drugs over 5 years with positive TRAb. Generation of the TCR library employed RNA extracted from PBMCs. This CDR3 has 14 amino acids. V trimming: 0 bases; J trimming: 5 bases; junction bases outside the gene matches: 4. Germline-derived CDR1 and CDR2 are LNHNV and YYDKDF (reference sequence). This rearrangement joins TRBV15 to TRBJ2-7; 7 positions match TRBD2. This TCR was sampled from a female donor with Graves disease. Sequencing was performed on peripheral blood mononuclear cells (PBMCs), taken when the disease was refractory, from a patient treated with antithyroid drugs. CDR3 sequence (DNA): TGTGCCACCAGCAGAGAGGGAGGGTTCAACGAGCAGTACTTC. It codes for CATSREGGFNEQYF.